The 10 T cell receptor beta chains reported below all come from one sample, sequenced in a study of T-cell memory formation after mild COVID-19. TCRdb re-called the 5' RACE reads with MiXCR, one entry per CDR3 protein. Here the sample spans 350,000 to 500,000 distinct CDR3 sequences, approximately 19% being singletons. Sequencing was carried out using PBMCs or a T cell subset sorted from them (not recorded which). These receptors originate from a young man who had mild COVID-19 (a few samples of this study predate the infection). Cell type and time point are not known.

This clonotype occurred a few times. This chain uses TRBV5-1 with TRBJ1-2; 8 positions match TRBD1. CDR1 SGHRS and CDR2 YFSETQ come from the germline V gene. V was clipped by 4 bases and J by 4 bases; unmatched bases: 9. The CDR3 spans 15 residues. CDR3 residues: CASSPGDRTFYGYTF. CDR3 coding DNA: TGCGCCAGCAGCCCAGGGGACAGGACCTTCTATGGCTACACCTTC.

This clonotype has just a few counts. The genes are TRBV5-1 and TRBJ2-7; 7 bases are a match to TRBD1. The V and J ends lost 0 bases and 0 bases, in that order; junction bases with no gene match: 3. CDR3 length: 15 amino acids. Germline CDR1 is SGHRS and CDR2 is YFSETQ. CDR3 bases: TGCGCCAGCAGCTTGGGGGACAGCCGCTCCTACGAGCAGTACTTC. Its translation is CASSLGDSRSYEQYF. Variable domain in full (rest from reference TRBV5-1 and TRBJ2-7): KAGVTQTPRYLIKTRGQQVTLSCSPISGHRSVSWYQQTPGQGLQFLFEYFSETQRNKGNFPGRFSGRQFSNSRSEMNVSTLELGDSALYLCASSLGDSRSYEQYFGPGTRLTVT.

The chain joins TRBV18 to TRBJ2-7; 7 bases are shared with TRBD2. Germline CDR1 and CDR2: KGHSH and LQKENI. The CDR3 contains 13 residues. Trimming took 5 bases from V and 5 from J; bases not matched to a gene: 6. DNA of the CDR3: TGTGCCAGCTCAGTCCGCGGGGGTGACGAGCAGTACTTC. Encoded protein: CASSVRGGDEQYF.

In nucleotides, the CDR3 is TGCGCCAGCAGCTTGGCCGTTAGTGGAGAAACTGAAGCTTTCTTT. Its protein is CASSLAVSGETEAFF. The chain uses TRBV5-1 and TRBJ1-1; no definite D call. The V end lost 0 bases, the J end lost 5 bases, and 14 bases lay between the germline ends. Germline CDR1 and CDR2: SGHRS and YFSETQ. CDR3 length equals 15 residues.

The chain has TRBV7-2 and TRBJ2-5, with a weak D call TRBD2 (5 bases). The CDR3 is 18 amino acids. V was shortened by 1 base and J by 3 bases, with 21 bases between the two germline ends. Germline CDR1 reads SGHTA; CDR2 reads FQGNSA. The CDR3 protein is CASSLVGYRSSGKETQYF. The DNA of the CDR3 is TGTGCCAGCAGCTTAGTAGGGTACCGATCCAGCGGTAAAGAGACCCAGTACTTC.

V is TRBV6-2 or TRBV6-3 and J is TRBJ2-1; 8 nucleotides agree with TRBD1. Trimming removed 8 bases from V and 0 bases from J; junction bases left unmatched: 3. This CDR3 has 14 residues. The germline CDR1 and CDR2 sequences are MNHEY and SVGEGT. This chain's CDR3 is CASHRGSSYNEQFF. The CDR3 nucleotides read TGTGCCAGCCACAGGGGGAGCTCCTACAATGAGCAGTTCTTC.

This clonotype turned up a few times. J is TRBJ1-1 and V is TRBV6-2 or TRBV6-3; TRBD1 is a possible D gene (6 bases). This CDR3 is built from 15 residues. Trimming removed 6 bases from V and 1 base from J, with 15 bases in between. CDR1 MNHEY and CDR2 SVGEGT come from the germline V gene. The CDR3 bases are TGTGCCAGCAGAACCAGTGGGACACCGAACACTGAAGCTTTCTTT. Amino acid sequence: CASRTSGTPNTEAFF.

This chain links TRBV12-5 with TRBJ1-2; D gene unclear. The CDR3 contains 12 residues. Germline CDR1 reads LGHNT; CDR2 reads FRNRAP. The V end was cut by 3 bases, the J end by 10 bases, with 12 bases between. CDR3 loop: CASGLTFPPYTF. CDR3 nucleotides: TGTGCTAGTGGTTTAACATTCCCGCCCTACACCTTC.

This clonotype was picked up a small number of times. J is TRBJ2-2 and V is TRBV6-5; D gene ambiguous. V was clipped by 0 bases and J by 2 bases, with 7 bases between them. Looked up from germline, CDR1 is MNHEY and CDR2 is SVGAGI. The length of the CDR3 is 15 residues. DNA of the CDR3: TGTGCCAGCAGTTACTCACGGTTTAACACCGGGGAGCTGTTTTTT. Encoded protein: CASSYSRFNTGELFF.

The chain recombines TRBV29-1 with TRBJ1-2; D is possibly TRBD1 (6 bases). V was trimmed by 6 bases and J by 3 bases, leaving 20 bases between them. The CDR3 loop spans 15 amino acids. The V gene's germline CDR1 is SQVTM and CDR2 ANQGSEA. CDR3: CSVGADPTGYYGYTF. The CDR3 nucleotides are TGCAGCGTGGGGGCGGACCCTACCGGATACTATGGCTACACCTTC.